Sequencing of this T cell receptor beta chain was carried out in a study of T-cell memory formation after mild COVID-19. For the study at large: Each donor largely had its own TCR clusters.

This CDR3 has 15 residues. In germline, CDR1 is SGHAT, CDR2 FQNNGV. J was trimmed by 6 bases and V by 5 bases; bases with no gene match: 9. TCRdb independently ran MiXCR on the 5' RACE reads; one entry per CDR3 protein. The data hold roughly 130,000 distinct CDR3 sequences, with 17% observed a single time. The sequenced sample consisted of PBMCs or a T cell subset sorted from them (not recorded which). This sequence originates from a man between 18 and 29 years old who had mild COVID-19 (a few samples of this study predate the infection). Cell type and time point are not known. The chain recombines TRBV11-2 with TRBJ1-4; 7 nucleotides align to TRBD1. The CDR3 bases are TGTGCCAGCAGCCGTCAAGGGGGCTTAGATGAAAAACTGTTTTTT. Translated, it gives CASSRQGGLDEKLFF.